The 10 T cell receptor beta chains in this list originate from one sample, sequenced in a study of tumor-infiltrating lymphocytes in primary liver carcinoma. They got blood RNA out of unsorted whole blood and also pulled out germline DNA. From 400 to 550 ng total RNA, TCR beta cDNA was generated with a primer in the constant region. Generation of the TCR beta libraries relied on three nested multiplex PCR rounds using slightly modified ARM-PCR. Running around 10 cycles apiece, the first two PCR rounds relied on TRBV1-TRBV30 forward primers together with a C-beta reverse primer. MiXCR, run by TCRdb on the multiplex PCR reads, gives a single entry per CDR3 protein. The sample records about 320,000 distinct CDR3 sequences, 65% being singletons. The material sequenced was peripheral blood. The receptors come from a man between 35 and 55 years old with primary liver carcinoma and hepatitis B virus infection.

As concerns this clonotype: It may be a read error: a sequence one base away is much more abundant. In nucleotides, the CDR3 is TGTGCCTGCAGCGCGGCAGGGGGTCAAGAGACCCAGTACTTC. Its translation: CACSAAGGQETQYF. J is TRBJ2-5 and V is TRBV5-4, with TRBD1 matching 7 bases. The CDR3 spans 14 residues. CDR1 is SGHNT, CDR2 YYREEE, per germline (reference sequence).

With respect to this clonotype: The CDR3 carries no conserved terminal phenylalanine or tryptophan, so it likely arises from a read error. V and J are TRBV11-3 and TRBJ2-1, with D possibly being TRBD1 or TRBD2 (5 bases each). In germline, CDR1 is SGHNT, CDR2 YENEEA. The CDR3 is 14 residues long. Trimming left V 3 bases short and J 7 bases short, with 13 bases between. CDR3 nucleotides: TGTGCCAGCAGCTTGCCGGGACCGATAAATGAGCAGTTCCTC. Encoded protein: CASSLPGPINEQFL.

Worth noting for this clonotype: Germline is not matched at one junction end, which may reflect a read error. The V call is TRBV12-3 or TRBV12-4, the J call TRBJ1-5, with D possibly matching TRBD1 (6 bases). This CDR3 contains 14 residues. The DNA for the CDR3 is TGTGCCGGCAGACAGACAGGCCTAAATCAGCCCCAACATTTT. Amino acid sequence: CAGRQTGLNQPQHF.

This clonotype turned up a few times. The chain has TRBV6-5 and TRBJ1-5; 7 nucleotides align to TRBD1. The CDR3 contains 13 residues. V dropped 9 bases and J dropped 3; count of bases not matched to a gene: 5. The germline CDR1 and CDR2 sequences are MNHEY and SVGAGI. CDR3 nucleotides: TGTGCCAGGAGGGACAGCATCAATCAGCCCCAGCATTTT. It yields the protein CARRDSINQPQHF.

About this clonotype itself: A clone one base away is much larger, so this may be a read error. As the CDR3 is not closed by the conserved phenylalanine or tryptophan, this likely results from a read error. The gene calls are TRBV4-3 and TRBJ2-7, with 11 bases that match TRBD2. Germline loops: CDR1 LGHNA, CDR2 YSLEER. V dropped 1 base and J dropped 4; count of bases not matched to a gene: 6. The CDR3 is 16 amino acids. The CDR3 DNA reads as TGCGCCAGCAGCCAAGGATTAGCGGGAGGGCCATACGAGCAGTACATC. Protein product: CASSQGLAGGPYEQYI.

About this clonotype: A much larger clonotype is one base distant, so this may be a read error. Because the CDR3 is missing its conserved closing phenylalanine or tryptophan, this is likely a read error. The J gene is TRBJ2-7, the V gene TRBV6-2 or TRBV6-3; 9 bases are a match to TRBD2. The CDR3 is 16 amino acids. The J segment lost 0 bases and the V segment lost 5 bases, leaving 8 bases of the junction unmatched. The V gene's germline CDR1 is MNHEY and CDR2 SVGEGT. The chain's CDR3 is CASSHPGLAYSYEQYS. CDR3 coding DNA: TGTGCCAGCAGTCACCCTGGACTAGCGTACTCCTACGAGCAGTACTCC.

About this clonotype: This may be a read error: a much more frequent sequence differs by one nucleotide. This chain links TRBV10-3 with TRBJ2-3; D may be TRBD2 (7 bases). The CDR3 is made up of 14 amino acids. Germline-derived CDR1 and CDR2 are ENHRY and SYGVKD. CDR3 in amino acids: CDTTAGASTDTQYF. The CDR3 nucleotides are TGTGACACCACTGCGGGGGCTAGCACAGATACGCAGTATTTT.

This clonotype was detected only a few times. This chain connects TRBV5-6 to TRBJ2-7, with TRBD2 identical over 7 bases. Trimming at V came to 3 bases and at J to 2 bases, leaving 11 bases not matched to a gene. CDR1 SGHDT and CDR2 YYEEEE come from the germline V gene. The CDR3 loop spans 16 amino acids. The chain's CDR3 is CASSSGGLGGPYEQYF. The CDR3 nucleotides read TGTGCCAGCAGCTCTGGAGGACTGGGAGGGCCCTACGAGCAGTACTTC.

The chain employs TRBV6-2 or TRBV6-3 and TRBJ1-5; D remains unclear. Deletions cut 9 bases from V and 3 bases from J, with 18 bases between. The length of the CDR3 is 15 residues. Per germline, CDR1 MNHEY and CDR2 SVGEGT. CDR3 amino acids: CASRQRVVNNQPQHF. CDR3 in DNA: TGTGCCAGTAGGCAAAGAGTCGTAAACAATCAGCCCCAGCATTTT.

About this clonotype: A much larger clone sits a single nucleotide away, making a read error possible. V is TRBV6-6 and J is TRBJ2-5; D is perhaps TRBD2 (6 bases). The CDR3 length is 14 residues. The germline V gene encodes CDR1 MNHNY and CDR2 SVGAGI (reference sequence). CDR3 residues: CTSRSGSKKETQYF. DNA for the CDR3: TGTACCAGCAGGTCCGGGAGTAAGAAAGAGACCCAGTACTTC.